This TCR beta chain stems from a study of blood T cell repertoires in COVID-19. Across the whole study: Researchers got acute and convalescent COVID-19 samples from the United States, Italy and Spain.

This clone has a single count. How the authors handled the data: Estimates of nucleated cell counts were drawn from the amplification of reference gene primers. Assay used: immunoSEQ multiplex PCR; TCRdb lists only in-frame clones, some missing. V, J and clone size derive from that table, while D and trimming were established from the DNA sequence. The sample records hundreds of thousands of clones, just under 85% being singletons. Trimming cost V 4 bases and J 5 bases, with 17 bases left between them. The CDR3 covers 15 residues. Looked up from germline, CDR1 is LGHNA and CDR2 is YNFKEQ. Specimen: peripheral blood. This TCR was recovered from a man older than 75 with acute or convalescent COVID-19. This rearrangement joins TRBV4-2 to TRBJ1-1, with D perhaps TRBD1 (5 bases). CDR3 sequence reads: CASSRGDPTLTEAFF. The CDR3 DNA follows: TGTGCCAGCAGCCGGGGGGACCCTACTTTAACTGAAGCTTTCTTT.